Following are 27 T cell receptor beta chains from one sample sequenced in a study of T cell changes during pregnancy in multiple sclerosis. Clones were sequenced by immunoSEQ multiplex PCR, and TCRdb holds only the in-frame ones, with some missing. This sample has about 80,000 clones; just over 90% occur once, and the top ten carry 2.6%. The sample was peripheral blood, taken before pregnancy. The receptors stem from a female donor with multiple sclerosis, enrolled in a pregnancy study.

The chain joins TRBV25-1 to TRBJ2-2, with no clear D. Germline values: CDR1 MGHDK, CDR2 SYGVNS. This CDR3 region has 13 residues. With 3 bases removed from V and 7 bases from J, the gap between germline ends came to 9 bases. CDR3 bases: TGTGCCAGCAGTGACCTATTTTACGGGGAGCTGTTTTTT. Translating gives CASSDLFYGELFF.

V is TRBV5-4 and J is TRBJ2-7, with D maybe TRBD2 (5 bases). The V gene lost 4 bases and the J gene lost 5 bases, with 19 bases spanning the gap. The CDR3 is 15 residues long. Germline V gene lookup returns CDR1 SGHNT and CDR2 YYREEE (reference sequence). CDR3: CASSPTGPEGDEQYF. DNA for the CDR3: TGTGCCAGCAGCCCCACCGGACCTGAGGGAGACGAGCAGTACTTC.

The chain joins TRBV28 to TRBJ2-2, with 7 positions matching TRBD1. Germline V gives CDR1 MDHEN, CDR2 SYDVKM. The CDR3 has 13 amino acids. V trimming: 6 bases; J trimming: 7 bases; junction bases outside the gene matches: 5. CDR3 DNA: TGTGCCAGCAGACAGGGGTTGATCGGGGAGCTGTTTTTT. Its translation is CASRQGLIGELFF.

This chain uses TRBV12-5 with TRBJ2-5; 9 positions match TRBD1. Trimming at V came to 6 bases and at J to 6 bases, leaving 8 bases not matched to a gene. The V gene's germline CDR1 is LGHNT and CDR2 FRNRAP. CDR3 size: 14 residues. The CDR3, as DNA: TGTGCTAGTGGCGGCACAGGGGGCGCAAAGACCCAGTACTTC. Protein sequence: CASGGTGGAKTQYF.

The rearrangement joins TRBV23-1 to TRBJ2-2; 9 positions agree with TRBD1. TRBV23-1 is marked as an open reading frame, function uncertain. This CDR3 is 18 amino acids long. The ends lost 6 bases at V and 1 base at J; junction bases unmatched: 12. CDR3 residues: CASSQRQGGPENTGELFF. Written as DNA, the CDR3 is TGCGCCAGCAGCCAACGACAGGGGGGCCCGGAGAACACCGGGGAGCTGTTTTTT.

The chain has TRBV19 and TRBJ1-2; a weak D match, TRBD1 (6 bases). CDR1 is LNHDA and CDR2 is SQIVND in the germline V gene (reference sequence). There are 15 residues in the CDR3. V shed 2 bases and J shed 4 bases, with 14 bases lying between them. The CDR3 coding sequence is TGTGCCAGTAGTATACAGGGGCCATCCTTCTATGGCTACACCTTC. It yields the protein CASSIQGPSFYGYTF. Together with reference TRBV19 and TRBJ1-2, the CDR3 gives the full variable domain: DGGITQSPKYLFRKEGQNVTLSCEQNLNHDAMYWYRQDPGQGLRLIYYSQIVNDFQKGDIAEGYSVSREKKESFPLTVTSAQKNPTAFYLCASSIQGPSFYGYTFGSGTRLTVV.

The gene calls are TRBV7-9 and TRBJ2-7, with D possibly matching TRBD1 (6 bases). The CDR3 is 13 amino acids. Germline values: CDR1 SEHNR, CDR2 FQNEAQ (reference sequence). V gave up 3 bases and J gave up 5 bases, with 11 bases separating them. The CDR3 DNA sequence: TGTGCCAGCAGCTTCGGGACATCCAACGAGCAGTACTTC. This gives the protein CASSFGTSNEQYF.

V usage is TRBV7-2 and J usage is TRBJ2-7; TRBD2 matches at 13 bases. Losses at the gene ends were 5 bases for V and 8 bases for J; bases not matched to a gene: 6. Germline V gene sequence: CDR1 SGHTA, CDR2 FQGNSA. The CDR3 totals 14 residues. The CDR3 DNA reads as TGTGCCAGCAGCCCCGGACTAGCGGGAGCCCAGCAGTACTTC. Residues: CASSPGLAGAQQYF.

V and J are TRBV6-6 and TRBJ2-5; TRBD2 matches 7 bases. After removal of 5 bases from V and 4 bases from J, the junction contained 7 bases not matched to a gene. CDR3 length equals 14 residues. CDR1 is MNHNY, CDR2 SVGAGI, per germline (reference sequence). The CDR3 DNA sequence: TGTGCCAGCAGTACCCGGGGAGGGCCAGAGACCCAGTACTTC. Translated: CASSTRGGPETQYF.

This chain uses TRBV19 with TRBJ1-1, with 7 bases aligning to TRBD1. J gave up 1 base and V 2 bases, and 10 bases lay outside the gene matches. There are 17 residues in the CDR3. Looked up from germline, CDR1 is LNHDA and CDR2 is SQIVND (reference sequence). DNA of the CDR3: TGTGCCAGTAGTATACTTGCGGGGACAGTAACGAACACTGAAGCTTTCTTT. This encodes CASSILAGTVTNTEAFF.

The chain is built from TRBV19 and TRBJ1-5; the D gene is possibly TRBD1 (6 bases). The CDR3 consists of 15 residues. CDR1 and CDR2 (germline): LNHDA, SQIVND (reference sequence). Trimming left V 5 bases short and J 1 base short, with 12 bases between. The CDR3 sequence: CASSSTGRSNQPQHF. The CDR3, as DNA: TGTGCCAGTAGTTCGACAGGTCGGAGCAATCAGCCCCAGCATTTT.

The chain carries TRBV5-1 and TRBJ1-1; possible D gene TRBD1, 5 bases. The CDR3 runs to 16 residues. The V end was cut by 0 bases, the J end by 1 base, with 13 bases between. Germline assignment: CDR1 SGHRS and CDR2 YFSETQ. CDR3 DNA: TGCGCCAGCAGCTTGGGGGGCCCCTGGAGGAACACTGAAGCTTTCTTT. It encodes CASSLGGPWRNTEAFF. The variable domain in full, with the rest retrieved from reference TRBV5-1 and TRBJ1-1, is KAGVTQTPRYLIKTRGQQVTLSCSPISGHRSVSWYQQTPGQGLQFLFEYFSETQRNKGNFPGRFSGRQFSNSRSEMNVSTLELGDSALYLCASSLGGPWRNTEAFFGQGTRLTVV.

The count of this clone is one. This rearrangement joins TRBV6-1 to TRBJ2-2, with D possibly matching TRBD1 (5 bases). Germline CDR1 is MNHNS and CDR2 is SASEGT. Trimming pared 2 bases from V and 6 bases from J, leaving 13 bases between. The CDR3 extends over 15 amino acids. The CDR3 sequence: CASSERQGWAGELFF. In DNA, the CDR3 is TGTGCCAGCAGTGAAAGGCAGGGATGGGCCGGGGAGCTGTTTTTT.

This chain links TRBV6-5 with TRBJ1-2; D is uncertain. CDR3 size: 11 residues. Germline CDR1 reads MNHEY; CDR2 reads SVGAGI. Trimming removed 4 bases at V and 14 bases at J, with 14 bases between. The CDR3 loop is CASSSTGGWTF. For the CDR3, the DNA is TGTGCCAGCAGTTCCACGGGTGGGTGGACCTTC.

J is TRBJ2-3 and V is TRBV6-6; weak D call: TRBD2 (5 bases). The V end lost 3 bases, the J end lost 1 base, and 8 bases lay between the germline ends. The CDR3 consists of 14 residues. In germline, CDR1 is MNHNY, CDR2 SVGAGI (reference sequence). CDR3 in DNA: TGTGCCAGCAGTTATGAGGGCGGCACAGATACGCAGTATTTT. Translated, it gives CASSYEGGTDTQYF.

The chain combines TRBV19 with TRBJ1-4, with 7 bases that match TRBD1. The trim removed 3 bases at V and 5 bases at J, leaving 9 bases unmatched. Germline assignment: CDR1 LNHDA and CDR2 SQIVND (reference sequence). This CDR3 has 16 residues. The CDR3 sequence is CASSIGQATGNEKLFF. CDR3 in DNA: TGTGCCAGTAGTATTGGACAGGCAACGGGGAATGAAAAACTGTTTTTT.

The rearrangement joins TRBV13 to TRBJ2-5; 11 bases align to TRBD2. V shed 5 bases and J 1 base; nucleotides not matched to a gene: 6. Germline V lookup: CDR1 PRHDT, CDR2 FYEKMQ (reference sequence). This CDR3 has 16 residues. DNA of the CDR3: TGTGCCAGCAGCCGACGACTAGCGGGAATCCAAGAGACCCAGTACTTC. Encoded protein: CASSRRLAGIQETQYF.

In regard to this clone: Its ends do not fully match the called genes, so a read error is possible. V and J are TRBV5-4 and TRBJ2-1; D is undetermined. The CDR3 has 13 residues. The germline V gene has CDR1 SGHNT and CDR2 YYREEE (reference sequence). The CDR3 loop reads CASSLRGGYPPLF. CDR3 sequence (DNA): TGTGCCAGCAGCTTGAGAGGCGGTTATCCGCCACTCTTC. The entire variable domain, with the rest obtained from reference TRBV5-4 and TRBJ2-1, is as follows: ETGVTQSPTHLIKTRGQQVTLRCSSQSGHNTVSWYQQALGQGPQFIFQYYREEENGRGNFPPRFSGLQFPNYSSELNVNALELDDSALYLCASSLRGGYPPLFGPGTRLTVL.

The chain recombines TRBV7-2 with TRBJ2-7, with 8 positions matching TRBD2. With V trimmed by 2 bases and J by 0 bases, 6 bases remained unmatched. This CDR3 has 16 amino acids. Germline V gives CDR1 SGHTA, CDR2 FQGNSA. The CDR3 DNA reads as TGTGCCAGCAGCTTATTTACGGCGGGAGGCTCCTACGAGCAGTACTTC. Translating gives CASSLFTAGGSYEQYF.

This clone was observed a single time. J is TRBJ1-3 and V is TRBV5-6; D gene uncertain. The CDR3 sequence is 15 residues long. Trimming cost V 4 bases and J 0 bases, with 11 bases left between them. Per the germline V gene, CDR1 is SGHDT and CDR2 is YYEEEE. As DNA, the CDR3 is TGTGCCAGCAGCCCCCAGGTGAGCTCTGGAAACACCATATATTTT. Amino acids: CASSPQVSSGNTIYF.

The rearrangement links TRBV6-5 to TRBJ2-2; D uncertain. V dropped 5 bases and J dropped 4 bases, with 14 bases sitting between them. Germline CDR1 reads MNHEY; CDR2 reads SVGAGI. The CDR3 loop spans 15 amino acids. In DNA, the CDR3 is TGTGCCAGCAGTCTCTTTACAGACGGCACCGGGGAGCTGTTTTTT. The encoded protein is CASSLFTDGTGELFF.

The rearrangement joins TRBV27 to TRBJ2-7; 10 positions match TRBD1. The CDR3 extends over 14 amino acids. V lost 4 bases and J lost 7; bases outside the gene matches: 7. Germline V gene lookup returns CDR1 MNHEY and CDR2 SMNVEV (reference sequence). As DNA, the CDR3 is TGTGCCAGCAGTTGGGACAGGGGCGGGTGGGAGCAGTACTTC. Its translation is CASSWDRGGWEQYF.

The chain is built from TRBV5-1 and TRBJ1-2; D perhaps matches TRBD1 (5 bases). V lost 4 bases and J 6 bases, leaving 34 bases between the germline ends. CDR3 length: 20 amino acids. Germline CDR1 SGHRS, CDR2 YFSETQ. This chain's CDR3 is CASSPRQRSGAIGAGDGYTF. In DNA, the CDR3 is TGCGCCAGCAGCCCAAGACAGAGATCAGGCGCGATCGGGGCGGGGGATGGCTACACCTTC.

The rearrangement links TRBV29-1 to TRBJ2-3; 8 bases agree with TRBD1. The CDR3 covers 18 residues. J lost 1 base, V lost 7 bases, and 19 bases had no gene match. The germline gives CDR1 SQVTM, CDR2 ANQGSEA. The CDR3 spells CSAALRAHPGQGTDTQYF. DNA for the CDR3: TGCAGCGCAGCGTTGCGGGCCCACCCGGGACAGGGCACAGATACGCAGTATTTT.

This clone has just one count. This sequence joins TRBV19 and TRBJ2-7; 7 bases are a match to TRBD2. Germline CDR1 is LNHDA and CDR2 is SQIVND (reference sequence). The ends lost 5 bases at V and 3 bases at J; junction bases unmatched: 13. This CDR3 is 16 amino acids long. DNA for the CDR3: TGTGCCAGTAGTCTCTCCGGGGCTAGCGGAGTCTACGAGCAGTACTTC. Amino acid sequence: CASSLSGASGVYEQYF.

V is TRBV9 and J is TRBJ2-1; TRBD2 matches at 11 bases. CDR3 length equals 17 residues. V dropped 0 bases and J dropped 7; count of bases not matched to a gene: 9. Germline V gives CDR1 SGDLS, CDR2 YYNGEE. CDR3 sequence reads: CASSVAVKLAGENEQFF. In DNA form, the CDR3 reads TGTGCCAGCAGCGTAGCGGTAAAACTAGCGGGAGAAAATGAGCAGTTCTTC.

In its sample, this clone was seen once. CDR3 loop: CASSSPGGSTDTQYF. The DNA for the CDR3 is TGTGCCAGCAGTTCCCCCGGGGGTAGCACAGATACGCAGTATTTT. The V call is TRBV6-5, the J call TRBJ2-3; weak D call: TRBD2 (6 bases). The length of the CDR3 is 15 residues. Germline V lookup: CDR1 MNHEY, CDR2 SVGAGI. Trimming cost V 4 bases and J 0 bases, with 11 bases left between them.